This T cell receptor (beta chain) was recorded in a study of blood T cell repertoires in COVID-19. Study as a whole: The United States, Italy and Spain supplied acute and convalescent COVID-19 samples.

This clone was recorded a few times. The CDR3 is 14 amino acids. CDR1 and CDR2 from the germline V gene are KGHSH and LQKENI. The V end was cut by 5 bases, the J end by 4 bases, with 11 bases between. Clones were sequenced by immunoSEQ multiplex PCR, and TCRdb holds only the in-frame ones, with some missing. The profile shows about 280,000 clones, approximately 89% of them singletons. This receptor was obtained from a man aged 35 to 55 with active or convalescent COVID-19. The sequenced sample was peripheral blood. This rearrangement joins TRBV18 to TRBJ2-2, with D unclear. In DNA form, the CDR3 reads TGTGCCAGCTCATCAACCTTGAGCACCGGGGAGCTGTTTTTT. Amino acids: CASSSTLSTGELFF.